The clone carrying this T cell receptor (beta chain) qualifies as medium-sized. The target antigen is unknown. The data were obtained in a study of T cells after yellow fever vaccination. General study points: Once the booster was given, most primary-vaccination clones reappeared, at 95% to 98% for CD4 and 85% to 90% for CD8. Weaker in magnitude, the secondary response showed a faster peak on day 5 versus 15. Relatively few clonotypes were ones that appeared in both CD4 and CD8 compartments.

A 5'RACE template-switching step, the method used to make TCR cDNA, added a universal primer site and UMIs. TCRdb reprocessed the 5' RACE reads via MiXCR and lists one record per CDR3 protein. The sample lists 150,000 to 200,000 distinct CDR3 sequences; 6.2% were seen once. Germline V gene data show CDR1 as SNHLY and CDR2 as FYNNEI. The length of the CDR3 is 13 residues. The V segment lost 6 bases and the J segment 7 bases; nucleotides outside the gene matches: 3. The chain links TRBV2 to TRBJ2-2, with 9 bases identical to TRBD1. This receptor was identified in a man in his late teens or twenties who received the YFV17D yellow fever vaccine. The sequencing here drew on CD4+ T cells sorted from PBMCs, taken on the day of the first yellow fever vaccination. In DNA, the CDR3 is TGTGCCAGCAGGGGACAGGGAGGCGGGGAGCTGTTTTTT. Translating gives CASRGQGGGELFF.